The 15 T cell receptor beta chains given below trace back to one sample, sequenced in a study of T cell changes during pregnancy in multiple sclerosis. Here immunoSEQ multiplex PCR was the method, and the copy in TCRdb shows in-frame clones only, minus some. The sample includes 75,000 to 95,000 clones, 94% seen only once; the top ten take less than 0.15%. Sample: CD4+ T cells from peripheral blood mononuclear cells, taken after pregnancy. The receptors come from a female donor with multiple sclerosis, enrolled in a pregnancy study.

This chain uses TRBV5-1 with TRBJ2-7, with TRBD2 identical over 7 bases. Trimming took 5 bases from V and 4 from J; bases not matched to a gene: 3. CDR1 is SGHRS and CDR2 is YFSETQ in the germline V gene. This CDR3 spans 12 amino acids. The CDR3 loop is CASSWEGYEQYF. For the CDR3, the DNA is TGCGCCAGCAGTTGGGAGGGGTACGAGCAGTACTTC.

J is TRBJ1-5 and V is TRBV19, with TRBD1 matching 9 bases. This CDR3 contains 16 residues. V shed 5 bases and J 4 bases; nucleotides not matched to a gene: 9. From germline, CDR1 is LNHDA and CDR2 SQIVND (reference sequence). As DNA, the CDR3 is TGTGCCAGTAGTGCCCCCGGACAGGGGATAAATCAGCCCCAGCATTTT. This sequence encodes CASSAPGQGINQPQHF. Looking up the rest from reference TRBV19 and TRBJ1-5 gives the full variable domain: DGGITQSPKYLFRKEGQNVTLSCEQNLNHDAMYWYRQDPGQGLRLIYYSQIVNDFQKGDIAEGYSVSREKKESFPLTVTSAQKNPTAFYLCASSAPGQGINQPQHFGDGTRLSIL.

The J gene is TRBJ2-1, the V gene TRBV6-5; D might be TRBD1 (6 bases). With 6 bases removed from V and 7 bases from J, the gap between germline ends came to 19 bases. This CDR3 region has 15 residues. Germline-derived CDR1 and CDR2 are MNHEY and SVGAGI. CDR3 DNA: TGTGCCAGCAGCCAGGGGCGGTTCCTTGGGAATGAGCAGTTCTTC. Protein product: CASSQGRFLGNEQFF.

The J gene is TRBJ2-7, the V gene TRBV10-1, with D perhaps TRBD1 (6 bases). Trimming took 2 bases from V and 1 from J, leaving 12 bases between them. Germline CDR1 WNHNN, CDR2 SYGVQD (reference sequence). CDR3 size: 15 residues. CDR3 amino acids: CASSEQDSSSYEQYF. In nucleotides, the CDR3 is TGCGCCAGCAGTGAGCAGGACAGTTCTTCCTACGAGCAGTACTTC.

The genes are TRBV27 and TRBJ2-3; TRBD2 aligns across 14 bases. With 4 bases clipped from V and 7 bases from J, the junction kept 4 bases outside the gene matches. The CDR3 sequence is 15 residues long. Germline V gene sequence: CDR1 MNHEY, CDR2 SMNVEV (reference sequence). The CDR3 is CASSSGTSGRHTQYF. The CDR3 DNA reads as TGTGCCAGCAGTTCCGGGACTAGCGGGAGACATACGCAGTATTTT.

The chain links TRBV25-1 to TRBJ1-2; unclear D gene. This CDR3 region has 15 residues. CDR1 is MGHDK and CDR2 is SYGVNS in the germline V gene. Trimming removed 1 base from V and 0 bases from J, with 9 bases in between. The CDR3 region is CASSESGRANYGYTF. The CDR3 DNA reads TGTGCCAGCAGTGAATCGGGAAGAGCTAACTATGGCTACACCTTC.

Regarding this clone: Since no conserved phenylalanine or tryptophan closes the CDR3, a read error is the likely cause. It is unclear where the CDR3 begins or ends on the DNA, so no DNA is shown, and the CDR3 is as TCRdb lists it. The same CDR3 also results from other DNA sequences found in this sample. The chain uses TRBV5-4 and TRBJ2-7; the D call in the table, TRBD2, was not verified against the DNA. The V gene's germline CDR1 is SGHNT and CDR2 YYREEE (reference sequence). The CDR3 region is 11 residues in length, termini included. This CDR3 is CASSQEVTGSL.

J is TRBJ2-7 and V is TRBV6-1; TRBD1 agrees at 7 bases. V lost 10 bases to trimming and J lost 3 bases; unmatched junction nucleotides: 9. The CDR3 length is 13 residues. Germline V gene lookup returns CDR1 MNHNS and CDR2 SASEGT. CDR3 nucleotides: TGTGCCACCACGTGGACAGGATTCTACGAGCAGTACTTC. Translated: CATTWTGFYEQYF.

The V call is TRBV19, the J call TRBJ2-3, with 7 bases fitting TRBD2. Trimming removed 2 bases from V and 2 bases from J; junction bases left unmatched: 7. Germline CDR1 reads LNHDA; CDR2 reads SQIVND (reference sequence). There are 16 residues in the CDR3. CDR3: CASSISGAGTTDTQYF. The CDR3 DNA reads TGTGCCAGTAGTATATCCGGAGCGGGAACCACAGATACGCAGTATTTT.

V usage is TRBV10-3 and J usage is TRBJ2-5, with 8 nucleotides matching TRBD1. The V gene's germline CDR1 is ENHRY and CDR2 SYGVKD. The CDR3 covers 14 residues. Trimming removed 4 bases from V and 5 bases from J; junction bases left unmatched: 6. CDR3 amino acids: CAISGQGIGETQYF. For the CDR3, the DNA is TGTGCCATCAGTGGACAGGGGATTGGCGAGACCCAGTACTTC.

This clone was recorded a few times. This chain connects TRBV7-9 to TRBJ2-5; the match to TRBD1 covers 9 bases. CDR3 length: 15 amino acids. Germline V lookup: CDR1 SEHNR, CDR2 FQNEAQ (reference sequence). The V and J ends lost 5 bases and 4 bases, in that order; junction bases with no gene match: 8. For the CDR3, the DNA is TGTGCCAGCAGCCAGGACAGGGGTCGAGGAGAGACCCAGTACTTC. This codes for CASSQDRGRGETQYF. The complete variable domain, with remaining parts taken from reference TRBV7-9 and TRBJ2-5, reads DTGVSQNPRHKITKRGQNVTFRCDPISEHNRLYWYRQTLGQGPEFLTYFQNEAQLEKSRLLSDRFSAERPKGSFSTLEIQRTEQGDSAMYLCASSQDRGRGETQYFGPGTRLLVL.

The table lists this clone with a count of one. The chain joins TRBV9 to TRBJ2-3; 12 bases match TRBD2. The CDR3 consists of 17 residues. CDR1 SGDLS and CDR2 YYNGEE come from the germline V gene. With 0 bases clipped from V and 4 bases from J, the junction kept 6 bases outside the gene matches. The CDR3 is CASSVDLAGGPADTQYF. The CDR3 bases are TGTGCCAGCAGCGTAGACCTAGCGGGAGGGCCTGCAGATACGCAGTATTTT.

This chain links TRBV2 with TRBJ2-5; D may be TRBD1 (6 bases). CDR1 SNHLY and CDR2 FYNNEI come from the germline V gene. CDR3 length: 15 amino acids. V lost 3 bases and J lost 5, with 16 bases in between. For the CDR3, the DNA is TGTGCCAGCAGTGACGACGGAAGGGGGTGGGAGACCCAGTACTTC. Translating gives CASSDDGRGWETQYF. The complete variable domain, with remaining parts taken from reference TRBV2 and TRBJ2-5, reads EPEVTQTPSHQVTQMGQEVILRCVPISNHLYFYWYRQILGQKVEFLVSFYNNEISEKSEIFDDQFSVERPDGSNFTLKIRSTKLEDSAMYFCASSDDGRGWETQYFGPGTRLLVL.

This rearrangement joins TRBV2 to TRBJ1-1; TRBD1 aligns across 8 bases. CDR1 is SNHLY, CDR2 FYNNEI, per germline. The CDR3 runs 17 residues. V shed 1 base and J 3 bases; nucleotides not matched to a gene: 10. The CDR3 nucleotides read TGTGCCAGCAGTGAAGGCGGAGGACAGGGACCTTACACTGAAGCTTTCTTT. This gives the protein CASSEGGGQGPYTEAFF.

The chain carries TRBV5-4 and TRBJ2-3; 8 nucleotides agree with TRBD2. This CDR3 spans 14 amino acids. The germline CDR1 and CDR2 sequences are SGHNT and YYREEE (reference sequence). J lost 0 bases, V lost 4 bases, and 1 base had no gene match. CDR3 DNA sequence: TGTGCCAGCAGCGCTAGCGGGAGCACAGATACGCAGTATTTT. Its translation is CASSASGSTDTQYF.